This paragraph reports one T cell receptor beta chain. This sample was included in a study of blood T cell repertoires in COVID-19. For the study at large: Samples taken during acute and convalescent COVID-19 were collected in the United States, Italy and Spain. PBMCs, B-cell-depleted T cells, or T cells provided the cDNA or gDNA that made up the material.

With 4 bases clipped from V and 4 bases from J, the junction kept 3 bases outside the gene matches. Germline CDR1 KGHDR, CDR2 SFDVKD. The CDR3 has 14 amino acids. Original processing methods: Nucleated cell counts were estimated from reference gene primer amplification. Clones were sequenced by immunoSEQ multiplex PCR, and TCRdb holds only the in-frame ones, with some missing. That table is the source of V, J and clone size, and D and trimming were worked out from the DNA. Here the sample spans about 200,000 clones, about 88% being singletons. This TCR was sampled from a man in his forties with active or convalescent COVID-19. V is TRBV24-1 and J is TRBJ2-1; the match to TRBD2 covers 7 bases. The specimen was peripheral blood. The CDR3 reads CATSDWTSYNEQFF. DNA of the CDR3: TGTGCCACCAGTGACTGGACTAGTTACAATGAGCAGTTCTTC.